This T cell receptor beta chain was sequenced in a study of T cell responses to AZD1222 COVID-19 vaccine. Turning to the study itself: The study pooled second doses at about 4 or about 12 weeks.

Here immunoSEQ multiplex PCR was the method, and the copy in TCRdb shows in-frame clones only, minus some. Among under 130,000 clones, about 90% were seen once, and the ten largest hold about 5%. The input for sequencing was peripheral blood, taken on day 0 of AZD1222 vaccination. This TCR derives from an adult in good health.

CDR3 protein: CATQTGGNGYTF. As DNA, the CDR3 is TGTGCCACCCAGACAGGGGGAAATGGCTACACCTTC. This chain joins TRBV2 and TRBJ1-2; 9 bases agree with TRBD1. This CDR3 spans 12 amino acids. V dropped 10 bases and J dropped 6; count of bases not matched to a gene: 6. CDR1 is SNHLY and CDR2 is FYNNEI in the germline V gene. Looking up the rest from reference TRBV2 and TRBJ1-2 gives the full variable domain: EPEVTQTPSHQVTQMGQEVILRCVPISNHLYFYWYRQILGQKVEFLVSFYNNEISEKSEIFDDQFSVERPDGSNFTLKIRSTKLEDSAMYFCATQTGGNGYTFGSGTRLTVV.